This T cell receptor (beta chain) was sequenced for a study of PD-1 blockade in classical Hodgkin lymphoma. Regarding the study as a whole: By C4D1, diversity of CD4+ TCRs had risen significantly, whereas that of CD8+ TCRs had not.

Note on this clone: Its target is unknown.

The V gene end was trimmed by 6 bases and the J gene end by 4 bases; junction bases not matched to a gene: 9. The CDR3 contains 17 residues. The germline V gene encodes CDR1 MNHEY and CDR2 SMNVEV (reference sequence). Sequencing used immunoSEQ multiplex PCR; TCRdb keeps in-frame clones, though not all of them. The sample yields approximately 10,000 clones, around 83% seen once. Each patient's relapse followed autologous stem cell transplantation, and brentuximab vedotin exposure varied. This clonotype originated in a human donor with classical Hodgkin lymphoma. Sequences were derived from peripheral blood mononuclear cells (PBMCs), sampled at baseline. V is TRBV27 and J is TRBJ2-2, with 12 bases lining up with TRBD2. CDR3 residues: CASRFLAGGPGTGELFF. In DNA, the CDR3 is TGTGCCAGCAGATTTCTAGCGGGGGGGCCCGGCACCGGGGAGCTGTTTTTT.